A selection of T cell receptor beta chains follows, all from one sample in a study of cytomegalovirus exposure and HLA in healthy donors. The protocol was immunoSEQ multiplex PCR, while the TCRdb copy is restricted to in-frame clones and leaves out a portion. The data hold over 100,000 clones, with about 95% observed a single time. The sample taken for sequencing was PBMCs. The receptor source for this set is a woman younger than 30 in good health and CMV-seronegative. The CDR3 runs from the conserved cysteine through the conserved F or W. The D gene is left open where the match is weak. The size entry is marked missing in some rows and otherwise reads once, few, many or a size class.

v_call: TRBV7-2
d_call: TRBD2
clone_size: NA
j_call: TRBJ2-3
cdr3_aa: CASSLFSGGANTQYF
cdr3_nt: TGTGCCAGCAGCTTATTTAGCGGGGGGGCAAATACGCAGTATTTT

v_call: TRBV7-2
d_call: NA
clone_size: NA
j_call: TRBJ1-4
cdr3_aa: CASSRQTTTNEKLFF
cdr3_nt: TGTGCCAGCAGCCGCCAGACTACAACTAATGAAAAACTGTTTTTT

v_call: TRBV13
d_call: NA
clone_size: few
j_call: TRBJ1-5
cdr3_aa: CASSFSAGRGNQPQHF
cdr3_nt: TGTGCCAGCAGCTTCTCCGCAGGGCGAGGTAATCAGCCCCAGCATTTT

v_call: TRBV19
d_call: TRBD1
clone_size: NA
j_call: TRBJ2-5
cdr3_aa: CASRNGQGSQETQYF
cdr3_nt: TGTGCCAGCAGGAACGGACAGGGTTCCCAAGAGACCCAGTACTTC

v_call: TRBV11-2
d_call: TRBD1
clone_size: NA
j_call: TRBJ1-1
cdr3_aa: CASSPDRGGEAFF
cdr3_nt: TGTGCCAGCAGCCCGGACAGGGGTGGTGAAGCTTTCTTT

v_call: TRBV5-1
d_call: NA
clone_size: NA
j_call: TRBJ2-3
cdr3_aa: CASSLEGVKTDTQYF
cdr3_nt: TGCGCCAGCAGCTTAGAAGGGGTAAAGACAGATACGCAGTATTTT

v_call: TRBV7-8
d_call: NA
clone_size: NA
j_call: TRBJ1-5
cdr3_aa: CASSFTGILLDNGNQPQHF
cdr3_nt: TGTGCCAGCAGCTTTACGGGAATTTTATTAGATAACGGCAATCAGCCCCAGCATTTT

v_call: TRBV2
d_call: NA
clone_size: once
j_call: TRBJ2-1
cdr3_aa: CASGWGEMDEQFF
cdr3_nt: TGTGCCAGTGGGTGGGGCGAAATGGATGAGCAGTTCTTC

v_call: TRBV27
d_call: NA
clone_size: once
j_call: TRBJ1-2
cdr3_aa: CASSGRGRGYTF
cdr3_nt: TGTGCCAGCAGCGGAAGGGGAAGGGGCTACACCTTC

v_call: TRBV19
d_call: TRBD2
clone_size: NA
j_call: TRBJ2-7
cdr3_aa: CASSIGTSGREQYF
cdr3_nt: TGTGCCAGTAGTATAGGTACTAGCGGACGCGAGCAGTACTTC

v_call: TRBV15
d_call: TRBD2
clone_size: NA
j_call: TRBJ2-1
cdr3_aa: CATSRASGLSYNEQFF
cdr3_nt: TGTGCCACCAGCAGGGCTAGCGGGTTGTCCTACAATGAGCAGTTCTTC

v_call: TRBV27
d_call: TRBD1
clone_size: NA
j_call: TRBJ2-7
cdr3_aa: CASKPVDRGHREQYF
cdr3_nt: TGTGCCAGCAAACCCGTCGACAGGGGGCATAGGGAGCAGTACTTC

v_call: TRBV6-5
d_call: NA
clone_size: NA
j_call: TRBJ2-5
cdr3_aa: CATGPLGTGDWTQYF
cdr3_nt: TGTGCCACTGGACCACTCGGGACTGGGGATTGGACCCAGTACTTC

v_call: TRBV10-3
d_call: NA
clone_size: NA
j_call: TRBJ2-4
cdr3_aa: CAISPRQELAKNIQYF
cdr3_nt: TGTGCCATCAGCCCGAGACAAGAACTAGCCAAAAACATTCAGTACTTC

v_call: TRBV7-8
d_call: NA
clone_size: NA
j_call: TRBJ2-7
cdr3_aa: CASSRGPGHGTYEQYF
cdr3_nt: TGTGCCAGCAGCAGGGGCCCCGGGCATGGGACCTACGAGCAGTACTTC

v_call: TRBV7-8
d_call: NA
clone_size: once
j_call: TRBJ1-1
cdr3_aa: CASSLFWGDTEAFF
cdr3_nt: TGTGCCAGCAGCTTATTTTGGGGGGACACTGAAGCTTTCTTT

v_call: TRBV7-3
d_call: TRBD2
clone_size: few
j_call: TRBJ2-1
cdr3_aa: CASSLFDLAGNEQFF
cdr3_nt: TGTGCCAGCAGCTTATTCGACTTAGCGGGCAATGAGCAGTTCTTC

v_call: TRBV7-9
d_call: NA
clone_size: NA
j_call: TRBJ1-2
cdr3_aa: CASSDTGYSHGYTF
cdr3_nt: TGTGCCAGCAGTGACACAGGTTATTCTCATGGCTACACCTTC

v_call: TRBV9
d_call: TRBD1
clone_size: NA
j_call: TRBJ1-5
cdr3_aa: CASSVGDRVTPQHF
cdr3_nt: TGTGCCAGCAGCGTAGGGGACAGGGTGACGCCCCAGCATTTT

v_call: TRBV2
d_call: NA
clone_size: NA
j_call: TRBJ2-7
cdr3_aa: CASSSGLISEQYF
cdr3_nt: TGTGCCAGCTCGTCAGGACTAATTAGCGAGCAGTACTTC

v_call: TRBV4-1
d_call: NA
clone_size: NA
j_call: TRBJ2-7
cdr3_aa: CASSQETGRSYEQYF
cdr3_nt: TGCGCCAGCAGCCAAGAGACCGGCAGGTCCTACGAGCAGTACTTC

v_call: TRBV6-4
d_call: NA
clone_size: NA
j_call: TRBJ1-5
cdr3_aa: CASSKHRVESQPQHF
cdr3_nt: TGTGCCAGCAGTAAACACAGGGTGGAGAGTCAGCCCCAGCATTTT

v_call: TRBV2
d_call: TRBD1
clone_size: NA
j_call: TRBJ1-1
cdr3_aa: CASIWGTGTEAFF
cdr3_nt: TGTGCCAGCATTTGGGGGACAGGGACTGAAGCTTTCTTT

v_call: TRBV19
d_call: NA
clone_size: NA
j_call: TRBJ2-3
cdr3_aa: CASRGGIVDTQYF
cdr3_nt: TGTGCCAGTAGAGGAGGGATAGTGGATACGCAGTATTTT